The next 10 T cell receptor beta chains were all read from a single sample in a study of blood T cells in healthy people across ages. With a J-beta primer mix and a sample-barcoded 5' primer, a second PCR ran roughly 7 to 11 cycles. TCRdb redid the calling of the 5' RACE reads with MiXCR, one entry per CDR3 protein. The sample lists approximately 1.5 million distinct CDR3 sequences, 30% to 40% occurring once. The source material was blood. The receptor set was obtained from a woman aged 25 to 39 in good health.

V usage is TRBV4-1 and J usage is TRBJ1-1, with TRBD1 as a possible D gene (6 bases). Germline values: CDR1 MGHRA, CDR2 YSYEKL. The CDR3 runs 15 residues. Trimming took 2 bases from V and 5 from J, leaving 15 bases between them. CDR3 nucleotide sequence: TGCGCCAGCAGCCAACTTATAACAGGGAATACTGAAGCTTTCTTT. The encoded protein is CASSQLITGNTEAFF.

CDR3 sequence reads: CASNPEGVAYEQYF. CDR3 DNA: TGTGCCAGCAACCCGGAGGGGGTTGCCTACGAGCAGTACTTC. The gene calls are TRBV6-1 and TRBJ2-7; D is perhaps TRBD1 or TRBD2 (6 bases each). Deletions cut 7 bases from V and 2 bases from J, with 15 bases between. CDR3 length: 14 residues. Germline CDR1 and CDR2: MNHNS and SASEGT.

The chain uses TRBV20-1 and TRBJ1-2; TRBD1 might be the D (5 bases). Trimming shortened V by 4 bases and J by 8 bases, and 17 bases separated the two germline ends. Germline lookup yields CDR1 DFQATT and CDR2 SNEGSKA (reference sequence). The CDR3 is 13 amino acids. The CDR3 spells CSANVQGLRGYTF. DNA for the CDR3: TGCAGTGCTAACGTCCAGGGATTAAGGGGCTACACCTTC.

This clonotype came up many times. The chain links TRBV4-1 to TRBJ1-2; D unresolved. CDR3 length equals 12 residues. Trimming pared 3 bases from V and 1 base from J, leaving 3 bases between. Germline values: CDR1 MGHRA, CDR2 YSYEKL. This CDR3 reads CASSQVNYGYTF. The CDR3 DNA reads TGCGCCAGCAGCCAGGTTAACTATGGCTACACCTTC.

This clonotype has only a few counts. The gene calls are TRBV6-2 or TRBV6-3 and TRBJ1-2, with a possible D match to TRBD1 (5 bases). The CDR3 covers 13 residues. V lost 2 bases, J lost 7 bases, and 11 bases lay in between. Germline V gives CDR1 MNHEY, CDR2 SVGEGT. The CDR3, as DNA: TGTGCCAGCAGTTACGAAGGGGTGCGTGGCTACACCTTC. Protein product: CASSYEGVRGYTF.

The chain employs TRBV7-9 and TRBJ2-1; D remains unclear. The CDR3 runs 13 residues. Germline CDR1 reads SEHNR; CDR2 reads FQNEAQ (reference sequence). Trimming cost V 5 bases and J 7 bases, with 12 bases left between them. The CDR3 protein is CASSDDTWNEQFF. CDR3 nucleotide sequence: TGTGCCAGCAGCGATGACACGTGGAATGAGCAGTTCTTC.

In this sample, this clonotype turned up many times. The chain is built from TRBV6-6 and TRBJ2-5; tentative D call: TRBD2 (6 bases). Germline CDR1 and CDR2: MNHNY and SVGAGI (reference sequence). The CDR3 runs to 13 residues. Trimming pared 6 bases from V and 5 bases from J, leaving 13 bases between. The CDR3 sequence is CASREGGQETQYF. The CDR3 DNA reads as TGTGCCAGCAGGGAAGGAGGGCAGGAGACCCAGTACTTC.

The chain uses TRBV12-3 or TRBV12-4 and TRBJ1-2, with D possibly TRBD1 on 5 matching bases. This CDR3 has 11 residues. V gave up 11 bases and J gave up 2 bases, with 9 bases separating them. CDR3 bases: TGTGCCGCGGGGGGGAACTATGGCTACACCTTC. This sequence encodes CAAGGNYGYTF.

This clonotype came up many times. The chain is built from TRBV5-1 and TRBJ1-4; TRBD1 aligns across 8 bases. From germline, CDR1 is SGHRS and CDR2 YFSETQ. The CDR3 has 14 residues. Trimming cost V 4 bases and J 8 bases; bases outside gene matches: 7. CDR3: CASSGGQGLEKLFF. CDR3 in DNA: TGCGCCAGCAGCGGAGGACAGGGCCTCGAAAAACTGTTTTTT.

This clonotype came up a few times. This chain connects TRBV10-3 to TRBJ2-3; the D gene is possibly TRBD1 (6 bases). The germline V and J ends were trimmed by 2 bases and 2 bases, with 8 bases remaining between them. CDR1 and CDR2 (germline): ENHRY, SYGVKD. The CDR3 length is 14 residues. The CDR3 region has the DNA TGTGCCATCAGTGAGCACAGGGACACAGATACGCAGTATTTT. It translates to CAISEHRDTDTQYF.